These 14 T cell receptor beta chains were all obtained from the same sample, sequenced in a study of blood T cell repertoires in COVID-19. The method was immunoSEQ multiplex PCR; TCRdb's version includes in-frame clones alone and lacks a portion of them. The sample includes some 300,000 clones, around 88% seen only once; the top ten take 6.9%. Input material: peripheral blood. Receptors were obtained from a woman in her thirties who had recovered from COVID-19.

The chain recombines TRBV9 with TRBJ1-2; D not resolved. The CDR3 loop spans 16 amino acids. Trimming removed 4 bases from V and 2 bases from J, with 18 bases in between. Looked up from germline, CDR1 is SGDLS and CDR2 is YYNGEE. DNA for the CDR3: TGTGCCAGCAGCCAACTAGGCGGGGTCATCAACTATGGCTACACCTTC. Amino acids: CASSQLGGVINYGYTF.

This sequence joins TRBV4-1 and TRBJ1-6, with D uncertain. V was trimmed by 0 bases and J by 7 bases, leaving 10 bases between them. This CDR3 has 15 amino acids. The germline gives CDR1 MGHRA, CDR2 YSYEKL. Here the CDR3 reads CASSQERQENSPLHF. For the CDR3, the DNA is TGCGCCAGCAGCCAAGAGCGTCAGGAAAATTCACCCCTCCACTTT.

This chain connects TRBV2 to TRBJ2-2; the D gene is possibly TRBD1 (5 bases). V dropped 3 bases and J dropped 7 bases, with 12 bases sitting between them. CDR1 is SNHLY, CDR2 FYNNEI, per germline. The length of the CDR3 is 14 residues. DNA of the CDR3: TGTGCCAGCAGTGAGATCGGACACAACGGGGAGCTGTTTTTT. Translated: CASSEIGHNGELFF.

V usage is TRBV28 and J usage is TRBJ1-4; D gene unclear. This CDR3 is 12 amino acids long. CDR1 is MDHEN and CDR2 is SYDVKM in the germline V gene. Trimming took 1 base from V and 7 from J, leaving 4 bases between them. In nucleotides, the CDR3 is TGTGCCAGCAGTTTATTGCGTGAAAAACTGTTTTTT. Encoded protein: CASSLLREKLFF. Full variable domain (remainder filled in from reference TRBV28 and TRBJ1-4): DVKVTQSSRYLVKRTGEKVFLECVQDMDHENMFWYRQDPGLGLRLIYFSYDVKMKEKGDIPEGYSVSREKKERFSLILESASTNQTSMYLCASSLLREKLFFGSGTQLSVL.

V is TRBV18 and J is TRBJ1-3, with D hard to call. V was cut by 3 bases and J by 8 bases, with 11 bases left in between. CDR3 length: 13 amino acids. Germline V gene lookup returns CDR1 KGHSH and CDR2 LQKENI. In nucleotides, the CDR3 is TGTGCCAGCTCACCCGGGTTGGGTGACACCATATATTTT. This translates into CASSPGLGDTIYF.

The genes are TRBV5-1 and TRBJ2-5, with 10 bases that match TRBD1. The CDR3 runs 15 residues. Looked up from germline, CDR1 is SGHRS and CDR2 is YFSETQ. The trim removed 0 bases at V and 5 bases at J, leaving 4 bases unmatched. The CDR3 DNA is TGCGCCAGCAGCTTGGTTGGGACAGGGGTTGAGACCCAGTACTTC. Protein product: CASSLVGTGVETQYF.

CDR3 loop: CASSWRSEGFPRQFF. CDR3 nucleotide sequence: TGTGCCAGCAGCTGGCGCTCTGAGGGCTTCCCCCGGCAGTTCTTC. The chain carries TRBV7-2 and TRBJ2-1; tentative D call: TRBD2 (5 bases). From germline, CDR1 is SGHTA and CDR2 FQGNSA. The ends were cut back, 4 bases at V and 12 bases at J, with 22 bases in the middle. The CDR3 is 15 residues long. The full variable domain, rest sourced from reference TRBV7-2 and TRBJ2-1, is GAGVSQSPSNKVTEKGKDVELRCDPISGHTALYWYRQSLGQGLEFLIYFQGNSAPDKSGLPSDRFSAERTGGSVSTLTIQRTQQEDSAVYLCASSWRSEGFPRQFFGPGTRLTVL.

J is TRBJ1-2 and V is TRBV15; tentatively, D is TRBD1 (5 bases). Trimming removed 6 bases from V and 1 base from J, with 9 bases in between. Germline-derived CDR1 and CDR2 are LNHNV and YYDKDF (reference sequence). This CDR3 spans 13 amino acids. The CDR3 region is CATSPDSNYGYTF. Here the CDR3 DNA reads TGTGCCACCAGTCCCGACAGTAACTATGGCTACACCTTC.

V usage is TRBV5-4 and J usage is TRBJ2-5; TRBD1 matches 7 bases. There are 15 residues in the CDR3. The V and J ends lost 4 bases and 2 bases, in that order; junction bases with no gene match: 8. Germline lookup yields CDR1 SGHNT and CDR2 YYREEE (reference sequence). CDR3 residues: CASSPRRDRQETQYF. Written as DNA, the CDR3 is TGTGCCAGCAGCCCCCGACGGGACAGACAAGAGACCCAGTACTTC.

The chain joins TRBV2 to TRBJ2-1; 14 positions agree with TRBD2. Losses at the gene ends were 5 bases for V and 0 bases for J; bases not matched to a gene: 12. CDR3 length: 20 residues. In germline, CDR1 is SNHLY, CDR2 FYNNEI. In nucleotides, the CDR3 is TGTGCCAGCAGTCTTATGGGACTAGCGGGGGCAACCTACTCCTACAATGAGCAGTTCTTC. This sequence encodes CASSLMGLAGATYSYNEQFF.

The CDR3 DNA reads as TGTGCCAGCAGCTTAGACCGTTCAAAGCGGGGGGCTGGCGCAGATACGCAGTATTTT. Protein sequence: CASSLDRSKRGAGADTQYF. The chain combines TRBV11-2 with TRBJ2-3; 9 bases fit TRBD2. Germline V lookup: CDR1 SGHAT, CDR2 FQNNGV. After removal of 0 bases from V and 4 bases from J, the junction contained 14 bases not matched to a gene. The CDR3 has 19 residues.

DNA for the CDR3: TGTGCCAGCAGCTTGGACTGGGGACAGGGCTTAGGATCGGAGACCCAGTACTTC. Its translation is CASSLDWGQGLGSETQYF. The chain combines TRBV5-5 with TRBJ2-5; 9 positions agree with TRBD1. The germline V gene has CDR1 SGHKS and CDR2 YYEKEE (reference sequence). The J segment lost 5 bases and the V segment lost 0 bases, leaving 14 bases of the junction unmatched. The CDR3 runs to 18 residues.

The V call is TRBV7-9, the J call TRBJ1-1; D unresolved. Germline V lookup: CDR1 SEHNR, CDR2 FQNEAQ (reference sequence). The CDR3 totals 11 residues. Trimming took 6 bases from V and 3 from J, leaving 5 bases between them. The CDR3 DNA reads TGTGCCAGCAGATCGTACACTGAAGCTTTCTTT. Its translation: CASRSYTEAFF. The full variable domain, rest sourced from reference TRBV7-9 and TRBJ1-1, is DTGVSQNPRHKITKRGQNVTFRCDPISEHNRLYWYRQTLGQGPEFLTYFQNEAQLEKSRLLSDRFSAERPKGSFSTLEIQRTEQGDSAMYLCASRSYTEAFFGQGTRLTVV.

V gene TRBV5-8 combines with J gene TRBJ1-5, with no clear D. This CDR3 is built from 14 residues. CDR1 is SGHTS and CDR2 is YDEGEE in the germline V gene. V lost 4 bases and J lost 4, with 12 bases in between. CDR3 amino acids: CASSDEQRNQPQHF. CDR3 in DNA: TGTGCCAGCAGCGACGAACAGCGGAATCAGCCCCAGCATTTT.